In this sample, the clone carrying this T cell receptor beta chain turned up once. The antigen is not known. This entry belongs to a study of T cell responses to AZD1222 COVID-19 vaccine. Study-wide points: Vaccine-associated CD4 TCRs spanned spike, dominant at 160-218 and 743-854. Of spike-specific TCRs, nearly half reportedly target regions left unmutated in variants.

V lost 7 bases to trimming and J lost 3 bases; unmatched junction nucleotides: 6. Germline V CDR1 and CDR2: ENHRY, SYGVKD. The CDR3 has 15 amino acids. Only in-frame clones appear in the TCRdb table, and some are missing; sequencing was by immunoSEQ multiplex PCR. The sample has around 130,000 clones, nearly 95% seen once. The source of this sequence is an adult in good health. The chain carries TRBV10-3 and TRBJ1-2; 12 nucleotides align to TRBD1. The sample was peripheral blood, taken on day 0 of AZD1222 vaccination. The CDR3 protein is CAINGGTGGDYGYTF. CDR3 coding DNA: TGTGCCATCAACGGAGGGACAGGGGGCGACTATGGCTACACCTTC.